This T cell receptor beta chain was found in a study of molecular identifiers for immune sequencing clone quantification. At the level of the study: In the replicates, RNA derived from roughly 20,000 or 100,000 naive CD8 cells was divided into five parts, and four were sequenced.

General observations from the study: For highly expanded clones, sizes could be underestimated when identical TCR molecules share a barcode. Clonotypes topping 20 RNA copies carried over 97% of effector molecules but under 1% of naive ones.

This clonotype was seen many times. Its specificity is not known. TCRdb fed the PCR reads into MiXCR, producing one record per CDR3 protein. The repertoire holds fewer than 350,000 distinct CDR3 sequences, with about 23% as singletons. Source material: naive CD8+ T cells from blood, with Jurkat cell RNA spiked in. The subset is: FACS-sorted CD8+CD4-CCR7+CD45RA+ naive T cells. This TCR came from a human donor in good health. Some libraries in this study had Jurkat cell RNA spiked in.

The CDR3 reads CASSEPSVGPNVLTF. In DNA form, the CDR3 reads TGTGCCAGCAGTGAACCCTCGGTAGGACCAAACGTCCTGACTTTC. The chain combines TRBV2 with TRBJ2-6; D gene ambiguous. The germline gives CDR1 SNHLY, CDR2 FYNNEI. V lost 2 bases to trimming and J lost 10 bases, with 15 bases between them. CDR3 length equals 15 residues. Full variable domain (missing parts from reference TRBV2 and TRBJ2-6): EPEVTQTPSHQVTQMGQEVILRCVPISNHLYFYWYRQILGQKVEFLVSFYNNEISEKSEIFDDQFSVERPDGSNFTLKIRSTKLEDSAMYFCASSEPSVGPNVLTFGAGSRLTVL.